This T cell receptor (beta chain) is from a study of T cells in narcolepsy. Study-wide context: Enrolled donors included narcolepsy type 1 or type 2 patients and healthy controls.

Data came from immunoSEQ multiplex PCR; TCRdb stores just in-frame clones and leaves some out. The table lists some 34,000 clones, around 84% of them singletons, with 2% to 2.5% in the top ten. Study conclusions and caveats: Blood of same and different patients, but not healthy controls, reportedly held recurring autoreactive clonotypes. Autoreactive HCRT-specific and TRIB2-specific clonotypes were marked in same-patient CSF-versus-blood CD4+ comparisons. In some patient and control memory CD4+ samples, autoreactive clones were absent.

This clone has just a few counts. Its antigen is not identified. Sequenced material: memory (CD45RA-) CD4+ T cells from blood. The source is a human donor in good health.

The CDR3 nucleotides read TGTGCCAGCAGTTTGTGGATAGAGGGGAGCACTGAAGCTTTCTTT. It translates to CASSLWIEGSTEAFF. The chain joins TRBV28 to TRBJ1-1, with a possible D match to TRBD1 (5 bases). V dropped 3 bases and J dropped 4 bases, with 15 bases sitting between them. The germline V gene encodes CDR1 MDHEN and CDR2 SYDVKM. CDR3 length: 15 amino acids.